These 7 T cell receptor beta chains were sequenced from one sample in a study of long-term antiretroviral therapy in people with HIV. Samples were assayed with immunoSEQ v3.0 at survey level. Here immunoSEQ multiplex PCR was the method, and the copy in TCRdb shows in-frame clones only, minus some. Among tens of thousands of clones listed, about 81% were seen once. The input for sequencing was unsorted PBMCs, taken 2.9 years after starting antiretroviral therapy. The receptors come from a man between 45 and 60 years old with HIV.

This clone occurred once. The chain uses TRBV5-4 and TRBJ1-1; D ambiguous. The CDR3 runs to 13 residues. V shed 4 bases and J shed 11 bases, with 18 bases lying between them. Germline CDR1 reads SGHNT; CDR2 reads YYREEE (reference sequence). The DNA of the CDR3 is TGTGCCAGCAGCCGCCAGTTGGAGGAAGGCGCTTTCTTT. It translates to CASSRQLEEGAFF.

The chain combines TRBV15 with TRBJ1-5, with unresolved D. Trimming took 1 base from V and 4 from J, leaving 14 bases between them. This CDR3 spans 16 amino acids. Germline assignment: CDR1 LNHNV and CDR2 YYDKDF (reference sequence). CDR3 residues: CATSRVSMGSNQPQHF. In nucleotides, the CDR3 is TGTGCCACCAGCAGAGTTAGCATGGGGTCAAATCAGCCCCAGCATTTT.

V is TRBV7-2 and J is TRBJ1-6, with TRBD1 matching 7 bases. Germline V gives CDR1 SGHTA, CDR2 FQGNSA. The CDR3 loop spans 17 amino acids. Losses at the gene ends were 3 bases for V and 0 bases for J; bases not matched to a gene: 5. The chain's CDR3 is CASSLAGGSSYNSPLHF. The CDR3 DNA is TGTGCCAGCAGCTTGGCAGGGGGGAGCTCCTATAATTCACCCCTCCACTTT.

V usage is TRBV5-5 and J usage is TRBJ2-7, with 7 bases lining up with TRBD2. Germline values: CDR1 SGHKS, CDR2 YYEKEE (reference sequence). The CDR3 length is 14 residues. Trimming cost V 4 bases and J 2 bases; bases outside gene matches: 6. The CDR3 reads CASSGRVEPYEQYF. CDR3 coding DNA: TGTGCCAGCAGCGGGAGGGTCGAGCCCTACGAGCAGTACTTC.

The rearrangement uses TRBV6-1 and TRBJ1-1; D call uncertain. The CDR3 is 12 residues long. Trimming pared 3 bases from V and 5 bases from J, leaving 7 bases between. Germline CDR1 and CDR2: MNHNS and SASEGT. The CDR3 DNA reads TGTGCCAGCAGTGAGGGATGGACTGAAGCTTTCTTT. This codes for CASSEGWTEAFF.

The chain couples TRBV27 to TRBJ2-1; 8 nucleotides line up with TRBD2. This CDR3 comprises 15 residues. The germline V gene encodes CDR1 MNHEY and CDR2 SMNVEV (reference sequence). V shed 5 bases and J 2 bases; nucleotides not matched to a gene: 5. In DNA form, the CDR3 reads TGTGCCAGCAGTCCCGGGACTAGAGCCTACAATGAGCAGTTCTTC. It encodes CASSPGTRAYNEQFF.

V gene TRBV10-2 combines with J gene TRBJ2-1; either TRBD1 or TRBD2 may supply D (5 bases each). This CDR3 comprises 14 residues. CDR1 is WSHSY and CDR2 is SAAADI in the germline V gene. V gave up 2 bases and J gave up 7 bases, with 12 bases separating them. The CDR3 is CASSEKSWGNEQFF. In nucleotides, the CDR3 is TGCGCCAGCAGTGAGAAGAGTTGGGGGAATGAGCAGTTCTTC.